These 32 T cell receptor beta chains were all obtained from the same sample, sequenced in a study of blood T cell repertoires in COVID-19. Profiled with immunoSEQ multiplex PCR; TCRdb holds only in-frame clones, not every one. There are just over 300,000 clones in the sample; around nine tenths occur only once, and roughly 1.9% lies in the top ten. The sequenced sample consisted of peripheral blood. All receptors come from a woman between 25 and 40 years old with COVID-19, enrolled during active disease.

The chain links TRBV2 to TRBJ1-3, with 7 bases fitting TRBD1. Germline assignment: CDR1 SNHLY and CDR2 FYNNEI. V dropped 7 bases and J dropped 4; count of bases not matched to a gene: 10. This CDR3 has 15 amino acids. As DNA, the CDR3 is TGTGCCAGCATCGGTTGGGGACAGTTCGGAAACACCATATATTTT. Its translation: CASIGWGQFGNTIYF.

This clone occurred many times. This sequence joins TRBV4-1 and TRBJ1-6; D is undetermined. Trimming pared 8 bases from V and 8 bases from J, leaving 7 bases between. Per the germline V gene, CDR1 is MGHRA and CDR2 is YSYEKL. CDR3 size: 11 residues. The CDR3 DNA reads TGCGCCAGCCCCCAGGATTCACCCCTCCACTTT. Residues: CASPQDSPLHF.

The chain has TRBV4-3 and TRBJ2-7; 10 bases are shared with TRBD1. The CDR3 contains 15 residues. The V gene's germline CDR1 is LGHNA and CDR2 YSLEER. V lost 1 base, J lost 4 bases, and 4 bases stayed unmatched. CDR3 residues: CASSQGQGAEYEQYF. In DNA, the CDR3 is TGCGCCAGCAGCCAAGGACAGGGGGCAGAGTACGAGCAGTACTTC.

This sequence joins TRBV18 and TRBJ1-3; no clear D gene. The CDR3 totals 14 residues. V lost 1 base to trimming and J lost 8 bases, with 12 bases between them. CDR1 is KGHSH, CDR2 LQKENI, per germline. The DNA for the CDR3 is TGTGCCAGCTCACCACGGACTCGCGCGGACACCATATATTTT. As protein: CASSPRTRADTIYF.

The chain employs TRBV5-1 and TRBJ2-3; TRBD2 aligns across 7 bases. CDR1 and CDR2 (germline): SGHRS, YFSETQ. V trimming: 4 bases; J trimming: 0 bases; junction bases outside the gene matches: 8. The CDR3 covers 16 residues. The CDR3 DNA reads as TGCGCCAGCAGCCAAAACCCCGGGGGGAGCACAGATACGCAGTATTTT. It translates to CASSQNPGGSTDTQYF.

The V call is TRBV12-3 or TRBV12-4, the J call TRBJ1-5; D unclear. Trimming cost V 8 bases and J 2 bases, with 10 bases left between them. This CDR3 comprises 13 residues. DNA of the CDR3: TGTGCCAGCCGGGGAATAGGCAATCAGCCCCAGCATTTT. This sequence encodes CASRGIGNQPQHF.

The chain employs TRBV7-9 and TRBJ1-1; D gene ambiguous. CDR3 length: 14 residues. Germline CDR1 reads SEHNR; CDR2 reads FQNEAQ (reference sequence). Trimming removed 8 bases at V and 5 bases at J, with 18 bases between. CDR3 sequence reads: CASYRHGEGTEAFF. As DNA, the CDR3 is TGTGCCAGCTACCGCCATGGTGAGGGTACTGAAGCTTTCTTT. The full variable domain, in which reference TRBV7-9 and TRBJ1-1 provide the parts outside the CDR3, is DTGVSQNPRHKITKRGQNVTFRCDPISEHNRLYWYRQTLGQGPEFLTYFQNEAQLEKSRLLSDRFSAERPKGSFSTLEIQRTEQGDSAMYLCASYRHGEGTEAFFGQGTRLTVV.

V gene TRBV9 combines with J gene TRBJ1-4; TRBD1 might be the D (5 bases). Germline assignment: CDR1 SGDLS and CDR2 YYNGEE. Trimming pared 4 bases from V and 5 bases from J, leaving 12 bases between. The CDR3 covers 14 residues. In nucleotides, the CDR3 is TGTGCCAGCAGCCCGGGGGATTCGAATGAAAAACTGTTTTTT. This encodes CASSPGDSNEKLFF. Variable domain in full (rest from reference TRBV9 and TRBJ1-4): DSGVTQTPKHLITATGQRVTLRCSPRSGDLSVYWYQQSLDQGLQFLIQYYNGEERAKGNILERFSAQQFPDLHSELNLSSLELGDSALYFCASSPGDSNEKLFFGSGTQLSVL.

This clone was counted a single time. J is TRBJ2-2 and V is TRBV11-3, with D perhaps TRBD2 (6 bases). The CDR3 has 15 residues. Germline values: CDR1 SGHNT, CDR2 YENEEA. The V gene lost 4 bases and the J gene lost 2 bases, with 11 bases spanning the gap. The CDR3: CASSSGTSNTGELFF. As DNA, the CDR3 is TGTGCCAGCAGCTCCGGGACTTCTAACACCGGGGAGCTGTTTTTT. Full variable domain (remainder filled in from reference TRBV11-3 and TRBJ2-2): EAGVVQSPRYKIIEKKQPVAFWCNPISGHNTLYWYLQNLGQGPELLIRYENEEAVDDSQLPKDRFSAERLKGVDSTLKIQPAELGDSAVYLCASSSGTSNTGELFFGEGSRLTVL.

The V and J genes are TRBV4-3 and TRBJ1-5; a possible D gene is TRBD1 (5 bases). Per the germline V gene, CDR1 is LGHNA and CDR2 is YSLEER. The V and J ends lost 0 bases and 3 bases respectively, with 12 bases between them. This CDR3 comprises 16 residues. This CDR3 reads CASSQDRAGYNQPQHF. The CDR3 DNA reads TGCGCCAGCAGCCAAGATAGGGCAGGGTACAATCAGCCCCAGCATTTT.

The rearrangement links TRBV7-3 to TRBJ1-1; D call uncertain. Germline V gives CDR1 SGHTA, CDR2 FQGTGA. V was pared by 5 bases and J by 5 bases, with 9 bases between. The CDR3 is 12 residues long. This chain's CDR3 is CASSRGGTEAFF. Written as DNA, the CDR3 is TGTGCCAGCAGCCGGGGAGGGACTGAAGCTTTCTTT.

This sequence joins TRBV7-2 and TRBJ2-3, with D maybe TRBD2 (6 bases). V lost 1 base and J 2 bases, leaving 13 bases between the germline ends. CDR1 is SGHTA and CDR2 is FQGNSA in the germline V gene. CDR3 size: 16 residues. The CDR3, as DNA: TGTGCCAGCAGCTTAGGGGGACTTTCCTCCACAGATACGCAGTATTTT. Translation: CASSLGGLSSTDTQYF.

In this sample, this clone turned up once. This chain uses TRBV3-1 (or the pseudogene TRBV3-2) with TRBJ1-1; D remains ambiguous. Trimming stripped 8 bases from V and 7 bases from J, with 17 bases between. CDR3 length equals 13 residues. Germline assignment: CDR1 LGHDT and CDR2 YNNKEL (reference sequence). The CDR3 coding sequence is TGTGCCAGCCGACGGGGAAACTTAGGTGAAGCTTTCTTT. It codes for CASRRGNLGEAFF.

The chain employs TRBV16 and TRBJ1-5; D is possibly TRBD1 (5 bases). This CDR3 spans 15 amino acids. The germline V gene encodes CDR1 KGHSY and CDR2 FQNENV. V dropped 4 bases and J dropped 2 bases, with 12 bases sitting between them. The CDR3 DNA sequence: TGTGCCAGCAGCCTGGGAGGGGCTGGCAATCAGCCCCAGCATTTT. Protein: CASSLGGAGNQPQHF.

The CDR3, as DNA: TGTGCCAGCAGTGACATCAACACCGGGGAGCTGTTTTTT. Protein product: CASSDINTGELFF. This chain connects TRBV2 to TRBJ2-2; no clear D. V was clipped by 3 bases and J by 2 bases, with 4 bases between them. This CDR3 spans 13 amino acids. Per the germline V gene, CDR1 is SNHLY and CDR2 is FYNNEI.

V usage is TRBV29-1 and J usage is TRBJ2-4; tentatively, D is TRBD1 (6 bases). There are 15 residues in the CDR3. V lost 6 bases and J lost 0, with 15 bases in between. Germline lookup yields CDR1 SQVTM and CDR2 ANQGSEA. The CDR3 loop is CSVDTGHSAKNIQYF. The CDR3 coding sequence is TGCAGCGTGGATACGGGACACTCAGCCAAAAACATTCAGTACTTC. Full variable domain (outside the CDR3, taken from reference TRBV29-1 and TRBJ2-4): SAVISQKPSRDICQRGTSLTIQCQVDSQVTMMFWYRQQPGQSLTLIATANQGSEATYESGFVIDKFPISRPNLTFSTLTVSNMSPEDSSIYLCSVDTGHSAKNIQYFGAGTRLSVL.

V is TRBV7-6 and J is TRBJ2-2, with a possible D match to TRBD1 (6 bases). The V end was cut by 3 bases, the J end by 6 bases, with 17 bases between. Germline CDR1 and CDR2: SGHVS and FNYEAQ. The CDR3 is made up of 16 amino acids. CDR3 coding DNA: TGTGCCAGCAGCTTGATGGGACAATCCGGATCCGGGGAGCTGTTTTTT. This sequence encodes CASSLMGQSGSGELFF.

The V gene is TRBV7-9, the J gene TRBJ2-3; TRBD2 is a possible D gene (5 bases). Trimming left V 4 bases short and J 2 bases short, with 13 bases between. Germline CDR1 is SEHNR and CDR2 is FQNEAQ (reference sequence). This CDR3 spans 15 amino acids. CDR3 coding DNA: TGTGCCAGCAGCTCCTTAGACTACCTCACAGATACGCAGTATTTT. Its protein is CASSSLDYLTDTQYF.

Of note for this clone: The sample has other DNA sequences that encode this CDR3 too. V gene TRBV3-1 (or the pseudogene TRBV3-2) combines with J gene TRBJ2-2; unclear D gene. Deletions cut 1 base from V and 3 bases from J, with 6 bases between. This CDR3 comprises 14 residues. Germline V gene sequence: CDR1 LGHDT, CDR2 YNNKEL (reference sequence). The CDR3 DNA is TGTGCCAGCAGCCAAGGACTTTACACCGGGGAGCTGTTTTTT. Its translation is CASSQGLYTGELFF.

The rearrangement joins TRBV24-1 to TRBJ2-3, with a possible D match to TRBD1 (6 bases). CDR3 length: 12 amino acids. Germline V CDR1 and CDR2: KGHDR, SFDVKD. V was cut by 9 bases and J by 0 bases, with 6 bases left in between. The DNA for the CDR3 is TGTGCCACCGGGGGCAGCACAGATACGCAGTATTTT. It is translated as CATGGSTDTQYF.

The chain couples TRBV18 to TRBJ2-5; possible D gene TRBD1, 6 bases. V lost 3 bases and J 5 bases, leaving 13 bases between the germline ends. Looked up from germline, CDR1 is KGHSH and CDR2 is LQKENI. The CDR3 has 14 amino acids. This CDR3 is CASSPRTVRETQYF. The DNA of the CDR3 is TGTGCCAGCTCACCCAGGACAGTTCGGGAGACCCAGTACTTC.

This sequence joins TRBV2 and TRBJ2-2; TRBD1 aligns across 10 bases. CDR1 is SNHLY, CDR2 FYNNEI, per germline. This CDR3 has 15 residues. The trim removed 3 bases at V and 7 bases at J, leaving 5 bases unmatched. As DNA, the CDR3 is TGTGCCAGCAGTGAGCGACAGGGGGCCTTCGGGGAGCTGTTTTTT. Its protein product is CASSERQGAFGELFF. Full variable domain (missing parts from reference TRBV2 and TRBJ2-2): EPEVTQTPSHQVTQMGQEVILRCVPISNHLYFYWYRQILGQKVEFLVSFYNNEISEKSEIFDDQFSVERPDGSNFTLKIRSTKLEDSAMYFCASSERQGAFGELFFGEGSRLTVL.

This clone appeared once. The chain carries TRBV28 and TRBJ2-4, with 12 bases aligning to TRBD1. J was trimmed by 9 bases and V by 2 bases; bases with no gene match: 8. The CDR3 is made up of 16 amino acids. From germline, CDR1 is MDHEN and CDR2 SYDVKM. As DNA, the CDR3 is TGTGCCAGCAGTTTAACAGGGACAGGGGGCTATCGCATTCAGTACTTC. It codes for CASSLTGTGGYRIQYF.

This clone appeared a few times. The chain uses TRBV19 and TRBJ1-1, with D tentatively TRBD1 (5 bases). Germline V gene lookup returns CDR1 LNHDA and CDR2 SQIVND (reference sequence). This CDR3 is built from 15 residues. V lost 7 bases, J lost 3 bases, and 18 bases lay in between. CDR3 in amino acids: CASTFGVRGDTEAFF. The DNA of the CDR3 is TGTGCCAGTACCTTCGGGGTCCGGGGGGACACTGAAGCTTTCTTT.

The genes are TRBV10-1 and TRBJ1-2, with 7 positions matching TRBD1. This CDR3 spans 12 amino acids. Unmatched junction bases numbered 0, after V lost 6 bases and J lost 2 bases. The germline CDR1 and CDR2 sequences are WNHNN and SYGVQD (reference sequence). CDR3 protein: CASRDRNYGYTF. The CDR3 bases are TGCGCCAGCAGGGACAGGAACTATGGCTACACCTTC.

V and J are TRBV28 and TRBJ1-2, with 8 bases identical to TRBD1. The germline V gene encodes CDR1 MDHEN and CDR2 SYDVKM. J lost 5 bases, V lost 2 bases, and 4 bases had no gene match. The CDR3 contains 14 residues. The CDR3 bases are TGTGCCAGCAGTTTAGACAGGGGCCTATATGGCTACACCTTC. Encoded protein: CASSLDRGLYGYTF.

V is TRBV5-1 and J is TRBJ1-4; tentatively, D is TRBD1 (6 bases). Germline CDR1 SGHRS, CDR2 YFSETQ. The CDR3 has 15 residues. Trimming took off 0 bases at V and 3 bases at J, with 9 bases between the two ends. The CDR3 DNA reads TGCGCCAGCAGCTTGGCGGGGGGCTCTAATGAAAAACTGTTTTTT. This codes for CASSLAGGSNEKLFF.

The chain employs TRBV6-5 and TRBJ2-1; unclear D gene. The CDR3 has 15 amino acids. V was trimmed by 5 bases and J by 2 bases, leaving 13 bases between them. Germline CDR1 is MNHEY and CDR2 is SVGAGI. This CDR3 is CASSSPRQTYNEQFF. The CDR3 region has the DNA TGTGCCAGCAGTAGTCCCCGACAAACCTACAATGAGCAGTTCTTC.

The chain recombines TRBV3-1 (or the pseudogene TRBV3-2) with TRBJ2-5, with D possibly matching TRBD1 (6 bases). The germline V gene encodes CDR1 LGHDT and CDR2 YNNKEL (reference sequence). V lost 5 bases, J lost 2 bases, and 12 bases lay in between. The CDR3 runs to 14 residues. The CDR3 region is CASSIRQEQETQYF. CDR3 sequence (DNA): TGTGCCAGCAGCATCCGACAGGAACAAGAGACCCAGTACTTC.

V gene TRBV5-5 combines with J gene TRBJ1-4; 7 bases are shared with TRBD1. The CDR3 totals 16 residues. Germline-derived CDR1 and CDR2 are SGHKS and YYEKEE (reference sequence). The junction had 7 bases not matched to a gene; V was cut back by 0 bases and J by 5 bases. The CDR3 nucleotides are TGTGCCAGCAGCTTGGGGGGACAGCGAGGAAATGAAAAACTGTTTTTT. It yields the protein CASSLGGQRGNEKLFF.

J is TRBJ2-7 and V is TRBV11-3, with D possibly being TRBD1 (6 bases). Trimming cost V 6 bases and J 3 bases, with 18 bases left between them. Germline CDR1 is SGHNT and CDR2 is YENEEA. This CDR3 has 15 residues. The DNA for the CDR3 is TGTGCCAGCAGTTTAAGGGGCAACAGGGACTACGAGCAGTACTTC. Protein sequence: CASSLRGNRDYEQYF. Based on the CDR3 plus reference TRBV11-3 and TRBJ2-7, the full variable domain is EAGVVQSPRYKIIEKKQPVAFWCNPISGHNTLYWYLQNLGQGPELLIRYENEEAVDDSQLPKDRFSAERLKGVDSTLKIQPAELGDSAVYLCASSLRGNRDYEQYFGPGTRLTVT.

V usage is TRBV5-5 and J usage is TRBJ1-2; D is possibly TRBD1 (6 bases). Trimming took off 5 bases at V and 2 bases at J, with 19 bases between the two ends. Germline values: CDR1 SGHKS, CDR2 YYEKEE (reference sequence). The CDR3 has 16 amino acids. In DNA form, the CDR3 reads TGTGCCAGCAGGCACACCAATACAGGGACCAACTATGGCTACACCTTC. It yields the protein CASRHTNTGTNYGYTF.